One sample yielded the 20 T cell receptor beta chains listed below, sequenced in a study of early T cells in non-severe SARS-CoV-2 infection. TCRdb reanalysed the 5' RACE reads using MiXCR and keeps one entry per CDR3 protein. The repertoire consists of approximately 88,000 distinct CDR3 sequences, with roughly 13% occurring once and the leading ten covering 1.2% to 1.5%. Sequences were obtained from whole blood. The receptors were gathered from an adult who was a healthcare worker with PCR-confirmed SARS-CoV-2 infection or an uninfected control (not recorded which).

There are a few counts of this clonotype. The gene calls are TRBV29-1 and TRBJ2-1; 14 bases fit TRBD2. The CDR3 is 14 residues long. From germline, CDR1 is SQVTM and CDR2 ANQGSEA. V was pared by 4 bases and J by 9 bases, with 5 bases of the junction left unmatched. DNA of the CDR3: TGCAGCGTTGGCTGGACTAGCGGGGGGAGTGAGCAGTTCTTC. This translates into CSVGWTSGGSEQFF.

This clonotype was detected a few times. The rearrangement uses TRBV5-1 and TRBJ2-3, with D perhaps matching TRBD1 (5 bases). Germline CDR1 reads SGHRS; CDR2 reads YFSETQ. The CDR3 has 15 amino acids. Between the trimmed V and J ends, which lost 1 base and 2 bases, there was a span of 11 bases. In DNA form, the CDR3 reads TGCGCCAGCAGCTTGAGGGGTTATCACACAGATACGCAGTATTTT. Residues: CASSLRGYHTDTQYF.

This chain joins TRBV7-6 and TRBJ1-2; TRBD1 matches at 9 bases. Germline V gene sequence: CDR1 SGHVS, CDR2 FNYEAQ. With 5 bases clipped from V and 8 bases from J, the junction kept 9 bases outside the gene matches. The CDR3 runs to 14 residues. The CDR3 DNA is TGTGCCAGCAGCAGCGCGGACAGGGGACAGGGCTACACCTTC. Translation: CASSSADRGQGYTF.

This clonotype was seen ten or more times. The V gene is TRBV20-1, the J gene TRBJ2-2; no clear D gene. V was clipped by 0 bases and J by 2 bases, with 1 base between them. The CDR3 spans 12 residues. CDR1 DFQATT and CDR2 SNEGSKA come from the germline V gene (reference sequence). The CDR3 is CSARDNTGELFF. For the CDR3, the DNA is TGCAGTGCTAGAGATAACACCGGGGAGCTGTTTTTT.

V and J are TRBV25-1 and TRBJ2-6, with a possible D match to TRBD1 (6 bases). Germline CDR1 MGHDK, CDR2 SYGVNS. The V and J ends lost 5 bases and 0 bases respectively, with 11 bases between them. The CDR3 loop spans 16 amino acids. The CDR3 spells CASSSSGVSGANVLTF. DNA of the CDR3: TGTGCCAGCAGTTCATCAGGGGTCTCTGGGGCCAACGTCCTGACTTTC. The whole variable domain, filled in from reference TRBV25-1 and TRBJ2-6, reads EADIYQTPRYLVIGTGKKITLECSQTMGHDKMYWYQQDPGMELHLIHYSYGVNSTEKGDLSSESTVSRIRTEHFPLTLESARPSHTSQYLCASSSSGVSGANVLTFGAGSRLTVL.

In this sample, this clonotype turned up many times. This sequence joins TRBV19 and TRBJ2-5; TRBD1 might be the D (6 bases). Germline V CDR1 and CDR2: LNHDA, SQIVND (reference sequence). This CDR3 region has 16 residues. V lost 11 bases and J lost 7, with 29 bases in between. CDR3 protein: CASGQGRASTRGTQYF. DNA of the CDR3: TGTGCCTCAGGGCAGGGGAGAGCTTCGACAAGAGGGACCCAGTACTTC.

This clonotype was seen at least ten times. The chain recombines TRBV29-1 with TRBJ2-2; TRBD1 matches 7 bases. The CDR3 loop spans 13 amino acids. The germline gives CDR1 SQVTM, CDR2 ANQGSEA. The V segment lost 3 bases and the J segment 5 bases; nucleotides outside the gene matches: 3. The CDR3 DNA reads TGCAGCGTTGACGGCAGGGGGACCGGGGAGCTGTTTTTT. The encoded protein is CSVDGRGTGELFF.

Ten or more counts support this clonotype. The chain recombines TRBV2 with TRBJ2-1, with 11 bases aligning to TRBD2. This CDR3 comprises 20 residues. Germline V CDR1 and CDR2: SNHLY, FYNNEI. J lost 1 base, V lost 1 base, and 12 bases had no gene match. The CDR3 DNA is TGTGCCAGCAGTGAAGTGGATATGGCGACTAGCGGGGATTCCTACAATGAGCAGTTCTTC. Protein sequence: CASSEVDMATSGDSYNEQFF.

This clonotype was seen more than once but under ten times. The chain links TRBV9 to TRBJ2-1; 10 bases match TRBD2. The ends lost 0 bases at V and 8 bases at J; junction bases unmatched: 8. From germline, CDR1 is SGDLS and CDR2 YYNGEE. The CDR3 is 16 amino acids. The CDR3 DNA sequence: TGTGCCAGCAGCGTAGCTCCTAGCGGGGGCTTCTATGAGCAGTTCTTC. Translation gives CASSVAPSGGFYEQFF. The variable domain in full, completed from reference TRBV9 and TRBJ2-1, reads DSGVTQTPKHLITATGQRVTLRCSPRSGDLSVYWYQQSLDQGLQFLIQYYNGEERAKGNILERFSAQQFPDLHSELNLSSLELGDSALYFCASSVAPSGGFYEQFFGPGTRLTVL.

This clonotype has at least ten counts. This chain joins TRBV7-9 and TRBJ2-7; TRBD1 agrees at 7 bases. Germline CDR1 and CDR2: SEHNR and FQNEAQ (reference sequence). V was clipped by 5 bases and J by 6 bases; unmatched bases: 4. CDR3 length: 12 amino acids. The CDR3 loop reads CASSRQGLEQYF. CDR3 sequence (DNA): TGTGCCAGCAGCCGACAGGGCCTCGAGCAGTACTTC.

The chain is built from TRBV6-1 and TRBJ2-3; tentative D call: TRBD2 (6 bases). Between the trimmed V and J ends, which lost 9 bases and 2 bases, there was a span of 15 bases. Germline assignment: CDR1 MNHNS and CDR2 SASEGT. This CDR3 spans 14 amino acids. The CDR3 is CASVWGLYTDTQYF. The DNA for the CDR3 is TGTGCCAGTGTTTGGGGACTCTACACAGATACGCAGTATTTT.

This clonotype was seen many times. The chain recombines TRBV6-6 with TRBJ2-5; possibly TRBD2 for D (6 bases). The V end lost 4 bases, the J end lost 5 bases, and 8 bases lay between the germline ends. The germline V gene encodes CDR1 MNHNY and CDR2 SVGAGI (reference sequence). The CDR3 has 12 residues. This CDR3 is CASSLGLETQYF. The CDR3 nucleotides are TGTGCCAGCAGTTTGGGACTTGAGACCCAGTACTTC.

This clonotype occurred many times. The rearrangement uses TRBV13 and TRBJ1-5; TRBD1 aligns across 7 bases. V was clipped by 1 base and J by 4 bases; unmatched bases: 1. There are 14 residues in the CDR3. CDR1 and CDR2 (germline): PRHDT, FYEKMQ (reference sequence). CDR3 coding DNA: TGTGCCAGCAGCTTAGCGGGACAGAATCAGCCCCAGCATTTT. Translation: CASSLAGQNQPQHF.

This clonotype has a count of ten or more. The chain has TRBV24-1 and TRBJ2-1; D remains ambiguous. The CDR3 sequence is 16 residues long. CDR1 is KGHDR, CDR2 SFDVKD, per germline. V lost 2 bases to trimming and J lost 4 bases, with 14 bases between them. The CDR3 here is CATSDSRMGRYNEQFF. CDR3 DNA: TGTGCCACCAGTGATTCTCGCATGGGTCGATACAATGAGCAGTTCTTC.

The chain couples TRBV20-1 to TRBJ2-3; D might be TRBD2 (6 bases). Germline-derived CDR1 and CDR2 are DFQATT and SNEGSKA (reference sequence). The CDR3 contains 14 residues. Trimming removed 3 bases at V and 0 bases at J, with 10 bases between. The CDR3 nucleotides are TGCAGTGCTAGTTTGGCGGGGAGCACAGATACGCAGTATTTT. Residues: CSASLAGSTDTQYF.

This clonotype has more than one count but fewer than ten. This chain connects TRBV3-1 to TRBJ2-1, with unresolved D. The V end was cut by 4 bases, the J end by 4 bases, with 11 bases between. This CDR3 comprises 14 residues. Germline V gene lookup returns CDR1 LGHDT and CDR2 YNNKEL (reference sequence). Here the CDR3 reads CASSPRTSYNEQFF. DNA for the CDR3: TGTGCCAGCAGCCCACGGACGAGTTACAATGAGCAGTTCTTC.

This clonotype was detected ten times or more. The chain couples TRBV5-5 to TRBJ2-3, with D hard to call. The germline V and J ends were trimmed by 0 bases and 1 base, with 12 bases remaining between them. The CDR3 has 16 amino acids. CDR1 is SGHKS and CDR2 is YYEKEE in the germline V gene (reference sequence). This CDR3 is CASSLVDVGGTDTQYF. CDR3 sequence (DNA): TGTGCCAGCAGCTTGGTAGATGTTGGGGGCACAGATACGCAGTATTTT.

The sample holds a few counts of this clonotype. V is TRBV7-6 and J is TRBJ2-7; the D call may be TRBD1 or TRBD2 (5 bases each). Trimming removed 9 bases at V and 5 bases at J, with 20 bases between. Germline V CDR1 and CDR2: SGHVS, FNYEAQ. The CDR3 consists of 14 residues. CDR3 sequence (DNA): TGTGCCAGTGTACGGGACCCAAACGGGGACGAGCAGTACTTC. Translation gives CASVRDPNGDEQYF.

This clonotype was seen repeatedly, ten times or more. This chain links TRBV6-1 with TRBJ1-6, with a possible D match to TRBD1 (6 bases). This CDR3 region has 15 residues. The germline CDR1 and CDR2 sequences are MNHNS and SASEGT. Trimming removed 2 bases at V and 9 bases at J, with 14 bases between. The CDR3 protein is CASSEPGQGSSPLHF. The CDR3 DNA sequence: TGTGCCAGCAGTGAACCCGGGCAGGGGAGTTCACCCCTCCACTTT.

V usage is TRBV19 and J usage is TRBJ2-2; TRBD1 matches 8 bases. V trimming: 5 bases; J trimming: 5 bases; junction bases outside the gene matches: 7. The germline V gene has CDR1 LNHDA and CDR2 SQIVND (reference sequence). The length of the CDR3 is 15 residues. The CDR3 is CASSPVDRETGELFF. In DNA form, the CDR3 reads TGTGCCAGTAGTCCTGTGGACAGGGAGACCGGGGAGCTGTTTTTT.